The 5 T cell receptor beta chains below were found in one sample sequenced in a study of T cells in localized non-small cell lung cancer. Repertoires were generated with immunoSEQ multiplex PCR, while TCRdb's copy carries only in-frame clones and drops some. The repertoire includes more than 2,500 clones, roughly 24% of them detected once, and about 5.1% sits in the top ten. Here the sequenced sample was lung tumor tissue, taken before any cancer treatment. The source is a female donor of 60 years or more with stage I lung adenocarcinoma.

This clone occurred a few times. The rearrangement joins TRBV14 to TRBJ1-1; no reliable D call. The CDR3 extends over 13 amino acids. Trimming stripped 1 base from V and 1 base from J, with 4 bases between. From germline, CDR1 is SGHDN and CDR2 FVKESK. The CDR3 here is CASSQGTNTEAFF. The CDR3 DNA reads as TGTGCCAGCAGCCAAGGAACGAACACTGAAGCTTTCTTT.

This clone was recorded a few times. The chain joins TRBV6-8 to TRBJ2-1; D perhaps matches TRBD2 (6 bases). From germline, CDR1 is MNHGY and CDR2 SAAAGT. The V end was cut by 10 bases, the J end by 4 bases, with 20 bases between. This CDR3 has 15 amino acids. The CDR3 region is CAISVGGGNYNEQFF. The CDR3 DNA reads as TGTGCCATCTCGGTTGGTGGAGGGAATTACAATGAGCAGTTCTTC.

By its share, this clone is medium-sized. The gene calls are TRBV11-3 and TRBJ2-5; D possibly corresponds to TRBD1 (7 bases). The V end was cut by 5 bases, the J end by 2 bases, with 15 bases between. The CDR3 is 15 amino acids. In germline, CDR1 is SGHNT, CDR2 YENEEA. The DNA for the CDR3 is TGTGCCAGCAGCCCAAGGGGGCGGGGTCAAGAGACCCAGTACTTC. It yields the protein CASSPRGRGQETQYF.

Within the sample, this clone is medium-sized. The V gene is TRBV6-8, the J gene TRBJ1-5; D uncertain. Deletions cut 6 bases from V and 7 bases from J, with 13 bases between. The CDR3 is 13 amino acids. Germline lookup yields CDR1 MNHGY and CDR2 SAAAGT. The chain's CDR3 is CASRPGILQPQHF. CDR3 sequence (DNA): TGTGCCAGCAGACCCGGGATTTTGCAGCCCCAGCATTTT.

This clone was detected a few times. The J gene is TRBJ2-3, the V gene TRBV19, with TRBD2 matching over 14 bases. Germline-derived CDR1 and CDR2 are LNHDA and SQIVND (reference sequence). The CDR3 length is 17 residues. The V gene end was trimmed by 5 bases and the J gene end by 1 base; junction bases not matched to a gene: 5. Written as DNA, the CDR3 is TGTGCCAGTAGTCTCGGACTAGCGGGGGGCCGCACAGATACGCAGTATTTT. It translates to CASSLGLAGGRTDTQYF.